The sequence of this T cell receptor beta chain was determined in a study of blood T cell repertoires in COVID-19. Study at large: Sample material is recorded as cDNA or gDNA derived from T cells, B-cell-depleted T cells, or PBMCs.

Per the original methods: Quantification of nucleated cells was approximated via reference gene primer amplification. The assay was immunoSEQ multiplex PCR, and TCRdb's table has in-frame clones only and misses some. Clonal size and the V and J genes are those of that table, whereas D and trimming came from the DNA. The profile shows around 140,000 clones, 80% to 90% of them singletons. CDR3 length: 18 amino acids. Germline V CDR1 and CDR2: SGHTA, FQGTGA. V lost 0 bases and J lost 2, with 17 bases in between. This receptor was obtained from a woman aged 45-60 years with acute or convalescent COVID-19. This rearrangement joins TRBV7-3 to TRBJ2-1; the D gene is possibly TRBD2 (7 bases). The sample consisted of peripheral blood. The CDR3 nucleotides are TGTGCCAGCAGCTTAACGCCTTGGGGGGCGGGAGCCTACAATGAGCAGTTCTTC. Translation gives CASSLTPWGAGAYNEQFF.